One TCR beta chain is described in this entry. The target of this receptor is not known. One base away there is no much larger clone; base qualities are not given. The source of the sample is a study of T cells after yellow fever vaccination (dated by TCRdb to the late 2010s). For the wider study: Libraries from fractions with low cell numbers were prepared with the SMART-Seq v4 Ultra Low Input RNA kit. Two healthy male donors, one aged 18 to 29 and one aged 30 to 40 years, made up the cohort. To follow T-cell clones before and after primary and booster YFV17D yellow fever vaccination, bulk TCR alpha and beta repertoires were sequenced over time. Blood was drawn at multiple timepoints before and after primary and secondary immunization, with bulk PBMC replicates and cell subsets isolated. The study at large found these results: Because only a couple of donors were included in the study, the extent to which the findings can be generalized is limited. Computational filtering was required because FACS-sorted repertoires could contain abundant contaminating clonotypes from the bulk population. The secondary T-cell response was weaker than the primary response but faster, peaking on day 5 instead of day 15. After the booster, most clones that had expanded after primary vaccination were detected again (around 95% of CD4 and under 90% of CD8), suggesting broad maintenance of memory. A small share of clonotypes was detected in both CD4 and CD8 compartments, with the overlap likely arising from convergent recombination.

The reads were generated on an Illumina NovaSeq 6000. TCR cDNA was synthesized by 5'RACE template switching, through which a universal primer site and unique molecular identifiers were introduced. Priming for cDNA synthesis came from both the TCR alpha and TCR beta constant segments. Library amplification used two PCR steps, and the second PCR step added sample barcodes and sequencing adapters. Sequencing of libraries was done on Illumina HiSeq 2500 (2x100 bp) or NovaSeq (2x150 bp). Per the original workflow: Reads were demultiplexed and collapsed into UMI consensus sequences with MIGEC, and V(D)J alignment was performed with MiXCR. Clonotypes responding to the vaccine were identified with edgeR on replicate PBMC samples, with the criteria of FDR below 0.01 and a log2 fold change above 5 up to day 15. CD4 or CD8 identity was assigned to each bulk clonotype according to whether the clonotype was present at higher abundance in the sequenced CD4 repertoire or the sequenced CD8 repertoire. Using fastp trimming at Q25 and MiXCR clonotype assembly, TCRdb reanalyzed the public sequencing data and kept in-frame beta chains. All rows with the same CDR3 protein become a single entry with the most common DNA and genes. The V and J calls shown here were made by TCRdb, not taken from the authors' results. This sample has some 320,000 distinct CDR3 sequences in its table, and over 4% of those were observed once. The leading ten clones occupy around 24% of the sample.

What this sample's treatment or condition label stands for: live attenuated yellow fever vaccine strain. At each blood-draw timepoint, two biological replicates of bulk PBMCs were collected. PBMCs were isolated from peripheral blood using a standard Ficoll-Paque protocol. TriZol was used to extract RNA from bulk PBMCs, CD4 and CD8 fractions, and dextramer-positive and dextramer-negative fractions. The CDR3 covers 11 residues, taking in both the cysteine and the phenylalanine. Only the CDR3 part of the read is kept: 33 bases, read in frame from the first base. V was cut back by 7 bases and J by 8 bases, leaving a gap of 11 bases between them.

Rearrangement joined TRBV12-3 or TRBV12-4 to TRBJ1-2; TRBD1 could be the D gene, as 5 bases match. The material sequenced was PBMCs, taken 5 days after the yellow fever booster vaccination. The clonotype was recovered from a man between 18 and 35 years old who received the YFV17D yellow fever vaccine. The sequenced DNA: TGTGCCAGCAATCCCGGGACCGGCTACACCTTC. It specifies CASNPGTGYTF.